One sample yielded the 27 T cell receptor beta chains listed below, sequenced in a study of OX40 agonist ivuxolimab in advanced cancers. Data came from immunoSEQ multiplex PCR; TCRdb stores just in-frame clones and leaves some out. The sample includes under 85,000 clones, approximately 90% of them seen just once. The material was CD4+ or CD8+ T cells sorted from blood, obtained in a trial of the OX40 agonist ivuxolimab. The receptors stem from an adult with an advanced solid tumor such as melanoma, head and neck, liver or kidney cancer.

The V and J genes are TRBV18 and TRBJ2-6; D is undetermined. This CDR3 spans 15 amino acids. From germline, CDR1 is KGHSH and CDR2 LQKENI. The V end was cut by 1 base, the J end by 4 bases, with 8 bases between. The CDR3 region is CASSPRSGGANVLTF. Here the CDR3 DNA reads TGTGCCAGCTCACCACGGTCGGGCGGGGCCAACGTCCTGACTTTC.

V and J are TRBV7-2 and TRBJ2-5, with D tentatively TRBD2 (6 bases). The V end was cut by 5 bases, the J end by 7 bases, with 17 bases between. CDR1 is SGHTA and CDR2 is FQGNSA in the germline V gene. The CDR3 spans 14 residues. The CDR3 region has the DNA TGTGCCAGCAGCCCCACTAGCACGAGCGGGACCCAGTACTTC. This codes for CASSPTSTSGTQYF.

The chain recombines TRBV28 with TRBJ1-2, with D possibly TRBD1 on 5 matching bases. V lost 1 base and J lost 6, with 12 bases in between. The CDR3 runs 14 residues. CDR1 and CDR2 from the germline V gene are MDHEN and SYDVKM. The CDR3 sequence: CASSLSGKVHGYTF. The CDR3, as DNA: TGTGCCAGCAGTTTATCAGGGAAGGTCCATGGCTACACCTTC.

This sequence joins TRBV7-2 and TRBJ2-1, with D unclear. Between the trimmed V and J ends, which lost 3 bases and 5 bases, there was a span of 2 bases. CDR1 is SGHTA, CDR2 FQGNSA, per germline. This CDR3 is 11 amino acids long. CDR3: CASSFHNEQFF. CDR3 nucleotide sequence: TGTGCCAGCAGCTTTCACAATGAGCAGTTCTTC.

This clone was picked up a small number of times. The rearrangement joins TRBV6-5 to TRBJ1-1, with D perhaps TRBD1 (6 bases). Trimming left V 7 bases short and J 4 bases short, with 19 bases between. Per germline, CDR1 MNHEY and CDR2 SVGAGI. The CDR3 loop spans 15 amino acids. CDR3 in DNA: TGTGCCAGCACCAAAACCGGGGGGCGGGGCACTGAAGCTTTCTTT. It yields the protein CASTKTGGRGTEAFF.

The chain joins TRBV6-5 to TRBJ2-7, with D possibly being TRBD1 (5 bases). V was cut by 3 bases and J by 4 bases, with 10 bases left in between. CDR3 length: 13 amino acids. Germline V CDR1 and CDR2: MNHEY, SVGAGI. The CDR3 DNA reads as TGTGCCAGCAGTTATGGGGCCGGTTACGAGCAGTACTTC. Encoded protein: CASSYGAGYEQYF.

For the CDR3, the DNA is TGTGCCAGCAGCTTGTGGGGGAGGAGGACAAATGAGCAGTTCTTC. This codes for CASSLWGRRTNEQFF. The chain carries TRBV2 and TRBJ2-1; a possible D gene is TRBD2 (6 bases). The ends were cut back, 6 bases at V and 7 bases at J, with 19 bases in the middle. The V gene's germline CDR1 is SNHLY and CDR2 FYNNEI. The CDR3 sequence is 15 residues long. Variable domain in full (rest from reference TRBV2 and TRBJ2-1): EPEVTQTPSHQVTQMGQEVILRCVPISNHLYFYWYRQILGQKVEFLVSFYNNEISEKSEIFDDQFSVERPDGSNFTLKIRSTKLEDSAMYFCASSLWGRRTNEQFFGPGTRLTVL.

As regards this clone: At one end the junction does not follow the germline gene, possibly because of a read error. The CDR3 region is CASRQEARGGNEQFF. The CDR3 nucleotides are TGCGCCAGCAGACAAGAAGCTCGGGGGGGGAATGAGCAGTTCTTC. The J gene is TRBJ2-1, the V gene TRBV4-3; TRBD2 matches at 8 bases. The germline V gene has CDR1 LGHNA and CDR2 YSLEER. The CDR3 loop spans 15 amino acids.

V is TRBV6-4 and J is TRBJ2-3; TRBD2 aligns across 7 bases. The V gene's germline CDR1 is MRHNA and CDR2 SNTAGT. The V segment lost 5 bases and the J segment 8 bases; nucleotides outside the gene matches: 7. The CDR3 is 13 residues long. The CDR3 reads CASSNGLGRTQYF. The CDR3 DNA is TGTGCCAGCAGTAACGGACTAGGGCGTACGCAGTATTTT.

This chain joins TRBV28 and TRBJ2-5; D is unresolved. The CDR3 is made up of 11 amino acids. Trimming left V 6 bases short and J 5 bases short, with 7 bases between. Per germline, CDR1 MDHEN and CDR2 SYDVKM. CDR3 nucleotides: TGTGCCAGCAGGGACCGGGAGACCCAGTACTTC. Its protein product is CASRDRETQYF. The variable domain in full, with the rest retrieved from reference TRBV28 and TRBJ2-5, is DVKVTQSSRYLVKRTGEKVFLECVQDMDHENMFWYRQDPGLGLRLIYFSYDVKMKEKGDIPEGYSVSREKKERFSLILESASTNQTSMYLCASRDRETQYFGPGTRLLVL.

The chain uses TRBV5-1 and TRBJ2-1, with 8 positions matching TRBD2. J gave up 1 base and V 2 bases, and 5 bases lay outside the gene matches. The germline V gene encodes CDR1 SGHRS and CDR2 YFSETQ. This CDR3 is 16 amino acids long. DNA of the CDR3: TGCGCCAGCAGCTTAGCGGGAGTCGAATCCTACAATGAGCAGTTCTTC. As protein: CASSLAGVESYNEQFF.

The chain is built from TRBV4-3 and TRBJ2-6; D could derive from TRBD1 or TRBD2 (5 bases each). The CDR3 length is 20 residues. CDR1 is LGHNA, CDR2 YSLEER, per germline. V gave up 0 bases and J gave up 2 bases, with 20 bases separating them. The CDR3 sequence is CASSQEKRRGVGPGANVLTF. For the CDR3, the DNA is TGCGCCAGCAGCCAAGAGAAGAGACGGGGCGTAGGACCTGGGGCCAACGTCCTGACTTTC.

V and J are TRBV9 and TRBJ2-3, with D perhaps being TRBD1 or TRBD2 (5 bases each). V lost 5 bases and J lost 2, with 15 bases in between. This CDR3 has 15 amino acids. CDR1 is SGDLS, CDR2 YYNGEE, per germline. The CDR3 protein is CASSPGLGNTDTQYF. The CDR3 DNA follows: TGTGCCAGCAGTCCGGGGCTGGGGAACACAGATACGCAGTATTTT. Full variable domain (rest looked up from reference TRBV9 and TRBJ2-3): DSGVTQTPKHLITATGQRVTLRCSPRSGDLSVYWYQQSLDQGLQFLIQYYNGEERAKGNILERFSAQQFPDLHSELNLSSLELGDSALYFCASSPGLGNTDTQYFGPGTRLTVL.

This clone was counted between two and nine times. The rearrangement links TRBV28 to TRBJ1-5; D ambiguous. The V end was cut by 3 bases, the J end by 3 bases, with 12 bases between. Germline V gene data show CDR1 as MDHEN and CDR2 as SYDVKM. This CDR3 has 15 amino acids. CDR3 bases: TGTGCCAGCAGTTTGAGGCACGGGGTCAATCAGCCCCAGCATTTT. Translated, it gives CASSLRHGVNQPQHF.

This rearrangement joins TRBV19 to TRBJ1-2; 10 bases fit TRBD1. Germline V gene lookup returns CDR1 LNHDA and CDR2 SQIVND (reference sequence). This CDR3 has 15 amino acids. Trimming took 7 bases from V and 7 from J; bases not matched to a gene: 12. The CDR3 region is CASTIRTGGIGGYTF. Here the CDR3 DNA reads TGTGCCAGTACCATCCGGACAGGGGGAATCGGTGGCTACACCTTC. The full variable domain, with the rest looked up from reference TRBV19 and TRBJ1-2, is DGGITQSPKYLFRKEGQNVTLSCEQNLNHDAMYWYRQDPGQGLRLIYYSQIVNDFQKGDIAEGYSVSREKKESFPLTVTSAQKNPTAFYLCASTIRTGGIGGYTFGSGTRLTVV.

The sample holds one count of this clone. The rearrangement links TRBV25-1 to TRBJ1-1; no clear D. Trimming stripped 3 bases from V and 1 base from J, with 12 bases between. There are 15 residues in the CDR3. The germline CDR1 and CDR2 sequences are MGHDK and SYGVNS. CDR3 in DNA: TGTGCCAGCAGTGATCGGGCGATCGGGAACACTGAAGCTTTCTTT. Its translation is CASSDRAIGNTEAFF.

The chain links TRBV19 to TRBJ1-2; D gene unclear. V was shortened by 5 bases and J by 3 bases, with 13 bases between the two germline ends. Germline V lookup: CDR1 LNHDA, CDR2 SQIVND (reference sequence). The CDR3 consists of 14 residues. CDR3: CASSVRREDYGYTF. DNA of the CDR3: TGTGCCAGTAGTGTCCGGAGGGAGGACTATGGCTACACCTTC.

V and J are TRBV7-3 and TRBJ2-1; 9 bases align to TRBD2. This CDR3 is built from 15 residues. V trimming: 5 bases; J trimming: 9 bases; junction bases outside the gene matches: 11. The V gene's germline CDR1 is SGHTA and CDR2 FQGTGA. In DNA form, the CDR3 reads TGTGCCAGCAGCCCAAGTGGCGGGAGGGCCAGTGAGCAGTTCTTC. It encodes CASSPSGGRASEQFF.

This chain connects TRBV20-1 to TRBJ2-5, with D uncertain. Germline V gene lookup returns CDR1 DFQATT and CDR2 SNEGSKA (reference sequence). Trimming pared 7 bases from V and 2 bases from J, leaving 8 bases between. The CDR3 has 11 amino acids. For the CDR3, the DNA is TGCAGTGGGCACAAACAAGAGACCCAGTACTTC. Translation gives CSGHKQETQYF.

This CDR3 is CASSLDQGPLFF. The CDR3 DNA reads as TGCGCCAGCAGCTTGGATCAAGGACCCCTGTTCTTC. V usage is TRBV5-1 and J usage is TRBJ2-1; D call uncertain. V was shortened by 0 bases and J by 15 bases, with 13 bases between the two germline ends. The CDR3 runs to 12 residues. Germline V lookup: CDR1 SGHRS, CDR2 YFSETQ.

V and J are TRBV7-9 and TRBJ2-3; 9 bases line up with TRBD2. V shed 4 bases and J 1 base; nucleotides not matched to a gene: 3. The CDR3 loop spans 15 amino acids. Looked up from germline, CDR1 is SEHNR and CDR2 is FQNEAQ (reference sequence). The CDR3 DNA sequence: TGTGCCAGCAGCTCCGTAGCGGGGGGCACAGATACGCAGTATTTT. This codes for CASSSVAGGTDTQYF.

CDR3 sequence reads: CASTLVMDGLGGHEQFF. In nucleotides, the CDR3 is TGTGCCAGCACACTGGTGATGGATGGACTAGGCGGGCACGAGCAGTTCTTC. The V call is TRBV5-6, the J call TRBJ2-1; TRBD2 agrees at 7 bases. The V gene end was trimmed by 6 bases and the J gene end by 10 bases; junction bases not matched to a gene: 22. Germline V gives CDR1 SGHDT, CDR2 YYEEEE. The CDR3 contains 17 residues.

This clone was seen a single time. The chain combines TRBV11-2 with TRBJ2-3; no clear D gene. V gave up 0 bases and J gave up 0 bases, with 10 bases separating them. Germline V lookup: CDR1 SGHAT, CDR2 FQNNGV. This CDR3 is 16 amino acids long. CDR3 DNA: TGTGCCAGCAGCTTAGATCCATTCATGAGCACAGATACGCAGTATTTT. It is translated as CASSLDPFMSTDTQYF.

The chain recombines TRBV29-1 with TRBJ2-7; the match to TRBD1 covers 9 bases. V was clipped by 5 bases and J by 0 bases; unmatched bases: 8. The CDR3 consists of 15 residues. The germline gives CDR1 SQVTM, CDR2 ANQGSEA. This CDR3 is CSVTTGTGSSYEQYF. In DNA form, the CDR3 reads TGCAGCGTTACCACCGGGACAGGGAGCTCCTACGAGCAGTACTTC.

V gene TRBV5-6 combines with J gene TRBJ2-7; D possibly corresponds to TRBD1 (5 bases). Germline V CDR1 and CDR2: SGHDT, YYEEEE. CDR3 length equals 14 residues. Trimming removed 2 bases from V and 0 bases from J, with 9 bases in between. The CDR3 loop reads CASSFDSHSYEQYF. The CDR3 DNA is TGTGCCAGCAGCTTCGACAGCCACTCCTACGAGCAGTACTTC.

CDR3 loop: CASSLGTANYGYTF. In DNA form, the CDR3 reads TGTGCCAGCAGCTTGGGAACAGCGAACTATGGCTACACCTTC. The V and J genes are TRBV5-6 and TRBJ1-2; no definite D call. This CDR3 has 14 residues. Germline assignment: CDR1 SGHDT and CDR2 YYEEEE. Trimming removed 0 bases from V and 2 bases from J, with 8 bases in between.

CDR3: CASSFTGTGGGQPQHF. For the CDR3, the DNA is TGTGCCAGCAGTTTTACCGGGACAGGGGGCGGTCAGCCCCAGCATTTT. The chain links TRBV2 to TRBJ1-5, with 12 bases aligning to TRBD1. CDR1 is SNHLY, CDR2 FYNNEI, per germline. The V gene end was trimmed by 5 bases and the J gene end by 6 bases; junction bases not matched to a gene: 8. The CDR3 loop spans 16 amino acids.